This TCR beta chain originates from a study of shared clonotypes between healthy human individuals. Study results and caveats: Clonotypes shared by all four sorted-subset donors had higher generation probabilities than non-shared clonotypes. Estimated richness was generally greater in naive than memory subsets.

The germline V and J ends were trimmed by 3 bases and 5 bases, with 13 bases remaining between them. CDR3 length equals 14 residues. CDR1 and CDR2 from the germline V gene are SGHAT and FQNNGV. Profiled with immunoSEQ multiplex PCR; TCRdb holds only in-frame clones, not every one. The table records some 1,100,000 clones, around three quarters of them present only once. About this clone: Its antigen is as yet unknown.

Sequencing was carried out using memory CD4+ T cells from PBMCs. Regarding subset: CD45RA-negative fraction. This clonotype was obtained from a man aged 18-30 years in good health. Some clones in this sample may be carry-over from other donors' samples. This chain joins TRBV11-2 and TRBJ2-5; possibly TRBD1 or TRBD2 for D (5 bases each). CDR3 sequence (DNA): TGTGCCAGCAGCTTTGGGGGAGTAGGGGAGACCCAGTACTTC. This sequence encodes CASSFGGVGETQYF.